This T cell receptor (beta chain) comes out of a study of T-cell memory formation after mild COVID-19. TCRdb reprocessed the 5' RACE reads via MiXCR and lists one record per CDR3 protein. The data contain around 300,000 distinct CDR3 sequences, approximately 13% of them singletons. Study observations and caveats: Unconfirmed was the SARS-CoV-2 specificity of second-wave clones that peaked on day 37.

This clonotype was seen a handful of times. What it recognizes is unknown. The CDR3 spans 12 residues. V was cut by 1 base and J by 7 bases, with 7 bases left in between. The sequence was obtained from a man between 18 and 29 years old who had mild COVID-19 (a few samples of this study predate the infection). Cell type and time point are not known. The sample was PBMCs or a T cell subset sorted from them (not recorded which). The chain combines TRBV12-3 or TRBV12-4 with TRBJ1-1; no reliable D call. CDR3 amino acids: CASSLGAVEAFF. The CDR3 nucleotides are TGTGCCAGCAGTTTAGGGGCGGTTGAAGCTTTCTTT.